Below are 29 T cell receptor beta chains sequenced from a single sample in a study of T cells in Graves' hyperthyroidism and ophthalmopathy. It was RNA transcripts that yielded the amplified TCR beta CDR3 regions. In the first-round RT-PCR of the TCR CDR3, the HTBI primer set was used. Using its own MiXCR run on the multiplex PCR reads, TCRdb lists one record per CDR3 protein. Among around 600,000 distinct CDR3 sequences listed, 12% to 15% were seen once. Sequenced input: blood. Receptors originate from a woman aged 18-35 years with Graves' ophthalmopathy.

In this sample, this clonotype turned up a few times. J is TRBJ2-1 and V is TRBV27; tentative D call: TRBD1 (6 bases). The germline V and J ends were trimmed by 4 bases and 5 bases, with 21 bases remaining between them. Per the germline V gene, CDR1 is MNHEY and CDR2 is SMNVEV (reference sequence). The CDR3 runs 17 residues. The CDR3 DNA follows: TGTGCCAGCAGTTCTGAACAGGGCGGAATAATCAACAATGAGCAGTTCTTC. It translates to CASSSEQGGIINNEQFF.

This clonotype was picked up a small number of times. The V call is TRBV3-1, the J call TRBJ2-1, with 14 bases that match TRBD2. This CDR3 region has 16 residues. Trimming removed 0 bases from V and 9 bases from J; junction bases left unmatched: 4. Germline V gene lookup returns CDR1 LGHDT and CDR2 YNNKEL (reference sequence). The CDR3 region is CASSQEGLAGVGEQFF. CDR3 nucleotides: TGTGCCAGCAGCCAAGAGGGACTAGCGGGAGTAGGTGAGCAGTTCTTC.

This sequence joins TRBV4-3 and TRBJ2-1; the D is unclear. The CDR3 is 18 amino acids. CDR1 LGHNA and CDR2 YSLEER come from the germline V gene. V was clipped by 1 base and J by 6 bases, with 22 bases between them. This CDR3 is CASSQARSDGFRGNEQFF. The CDR3 DNA is TGCGCCAGCAGCCAAGCGAGAAGTGACGGTTTTAGAGGCAATGAGCAGTTCTTC.

This clonotype turned up a few times. This rearrangement joins TRBV19 to TRBJ1-4; unclear D gene. Trimming left V 6 bases short and J 10 bases short, with 9 bases between. Germline V gene lookup returns CDR1 LNHDA and CDR2 SQIVND (reference sequence). The CDR3 length is 11 residues. CDR3 sequence: CASRDPGKLFF. The CDR3 nucleotides read TGTGCCAGTAGGGACCCTGGAAAACTGTTTTTT.

At least ten counts were recorded for this clonotype. This chain connects TRBV5-1 to TRBJ2-5; TRBD1 matches at 7 bases. This CDR3 contains 14 residues. Losses at the gene ends were 0 bases for V and 2 bases for J; bases not matched to a gene: 1. Germline CDR1 SGHRS, CDR2 YFSETQ. The CDR3 is CASSLGRGQETQYF. Written as DNA, the CDR3 is TGCGCCAGCAGCTTGGGCAGGGGGCAAGAGACCCAGTACTTC.

This clonotype was counted between two and nine times. The V gene is TRBV4-1, the J gene TRBJ1-4, with TRBD1 matching over 7 bases. The junction had 8 bases not matched to a gene; V was cut back by 5 bases and J by 5 bases. Germline values: CDR1 MGHRA, CDR2 YSYEKL. The CDR3 totals 15 residues. CDR3 DNA sequence: TGCGCCAGCAGCACTACCGGGACAGAGAATGAAAAACTGTTTTTT. Encoded protein: CASSTTGTENEKLFF.

This clonotype appeared many times. The genes are TRBV19 and TRBJ1-5; TRBD1 agrees at 12 bases. Germline CDR1 reads LNHDA; CDR2 reads SQIVND (reference sequence). CDR3 length: 19 residues. V was clipped by 6 bases and J by 3 bases; unmatched bases: 15. In nucleotides, the CDR3 is TGTGCCAGTAGGGTTCGGGGACAGGGGGCGCAAATGGACAATCAGCCCCAGCATTTT. It encodes CASRVRGQGAQMDNQPQHF.

Ten or more counts support this clonotype. The chain joins TRBV20-1 to TRBJ2-5, with 13 nucleotides matching TRBD2. Germline-derived CDR1 and CDR2 are DFQATT and SNEGSKA (reference sequence). This CDR3 is 14 amino acids long. J lost 2 bases, V lost 6 bases, and 3 bases had no gene match. The CDR3: CSAGTSGTQETQYF. The CDR3 region has the DNA TGCAGTGCGGGGACTAGCGGGACGCAAGAGACCCAGTACTTC.

This clonotype was recorded many times. J is TRBJ1-3 and V is TRBV20-1, with unresolved D. Germline V gene data show CDR1 as DFQATT and CDR2 as SNEGSKA (reference sequence). The CDR3 sequence is 13 residues long. The ends were cut back, 5 bases at V and 0 bases at J, with 8 bases in the middle. CDR3 DNA sequence: TGCAGTGCTCGGTCATACTCTGGAAACACCATATATTTT. Its protein is CSARSYSGNTIYF.

To note about this clonotype: A much larger clone differs by one base, so this may be a read error. The chain carries TRBV6-1 and TRBJ2-7, with 8 bases identical to TRBD1. The CDR3 spans 13 residues. Germline loops: CDR1 MNHNS, CDR2 SASEGT. V lost 6 bases to trimming and J lost 5 bases; unmatched junction nucleotides: 6. The DNA of the CDR3 is TGTGCCAGCAGGACAGGGGAGCGCAACGAGCAGTACTTC. Translated, it gives CASRTGERNEQYF.

In regard to this clonotype: The CDR3 does not end in the conserved phenylalanine or tryptophan, so this is likely a read error. The chain recombines TRBV7-3 with TRBJ1-5; 9 positions match TRBD1. After removal of 5 bases from V and 5 bases from J, the junction contained 4 bases not matched to a gene. The CDR3 runs 14 residues. The germline V gene has CDR1 SGHTA and CDR2 FQGTGA. The CDR3 here is CASSRTGADQPQHL. As DNA, the CDR3 is TGTGCCAGCAGCCGGACAGGGGCCGATCAGCCCCAGCATCTT.

This clonotype was counted once. V gene TRBV30 combines with J gene TRBJ2-1, with D possibly being TRBD1 (7 bases). Trimming removed 4 bases from V and 7 bases from J, with 17 bases in between. CDR3 length: 14 amino acids. The germline V gene encodes CDR1 GTSNPN and CDR2 SVGIG (reference sequence). Here the CDR3 DNA reads TGTGCCTGGATTAGGAGGGGGCGGTTGAATGAGCAGTTCTTC. It translates to CAWIRRGRLNEQFF. The variable domain in full, completed from reference TRBV30 and TRBJ2-1, reads SQTIHQWPATLVQPVGSPLSLECTVEGTSNPNLYWYRQAAGRGLQLLFYSVGIGQISSEVPQNLSASRPQDRQFILSSKKLLLSDSGFYLCAWIRRGRLNEQFFGPGTRLTVL.

This clonotype appeared a few times. The chain links TRBV6-2 or TRBV6-3 to TRBJ2-1; 8 nucleotides match TRBD2. Per the germline V gene, CDR1 is MNHEY and CDR2 is SVGEGT. J gave up 2 bases and V 4 bases, and 4 bases lay outside the gene matches. The CDR3 has 15 amino acids. DNA for the CDR3: TGTGCCAGCAGTTCTACGGGACTAGCCTACAATGAGCAGTTCTTC. Translation: CASSSTGLAYNEQFF.

The chain uses TRBV12-3 or TRBV12-4 and TRBJ1-1, with D possibly matching TRBD1 (5 bases). The CDR3 consists of 15 residues. The ends were cut back, 0 bases at V and 6 bases at J, with 14 bases in the middle. The CDR3: CASSLARPRGAEAFF. The CDR3 bases are TGTGCCAGCAGTTTAGCACGTCCCCGGGGGGCTGAAGCTTTCTTT.

This clonotype was observed at least ten times. V is TRBV5-1 and J is TRBJ1-2; 8 bases align to TRBD1. CDR1 is SGHRS, CDR2 YFSETQ, per germline. With V trimmed by 3 bases and J by 5 bases, 15 bases remained unmatched. The CDR3 sequence is 17 residues long. The CDR3 region has the DNA TGCGCCAGCAGCTCGGGGGGGACAGGCCATCAGTTTTATGGCTACACCTTC. It specifies CASSSGGTGHQFYGYTF.

This clonotype was found a few times. The chain is built from TRBV19 and TRBJ2-7, with 8 bases matching TRBD1. There are 15 residues in the CDR3. Germline V gene data show CDR1 as LNHDA and CDR2 as SQIVND (reference sequence). Trimming removed 6 bases from V and 5 bases from J; junction bases left unmatched: 12. The DNA for the CDR3 is TGTGCCAGTAGCAGTGGGACAGGTTTTTACCACGAGCAGTACTTC. This gives the protein CASSSGTGFYHEQYF.

This clonotype was recorded at least ten times. This chain uses TRBV13 with TRBJ1-6; 7 bases fit TRBD1. The CDR3 totals 16 residues. The germline CDR1 and CDR2 sequences are PRHDT and FYEKMQ (reference sequence). J lost 6 bases, V lost 5 bases, and 10 bases had no gene match. CDR3 bases: TGTGCCAGCAGCCTTAGACAGGGCTATGGTAATTCACCCCTCCACTTT. It specifies CASSLRQGYGNSPLHF.

Concerning this clonotype itself: Since a much larger clone is just one base distant, this may be a read error. The chain couples TRBV29-1 to TRBJ1-2, with 8 bases matching TRBD1. CDR3 size: 13 residues. The V gene's germline CDR1 is SQVTM and CDR2 ANQGSEA. CDR3 DNA sequence: TGCAGCGCGGACAGGGCTGAGGGCTATGGCCACACCTTC. Residues: CSADRAEGYGHTF.

In this sample, this clonotype turned up many times. The J gene is TRBJ2-7, the V gene TRBV7-9; 8 bases align to TRBD2. The CDR3 runs 16 residues. J lost 5 bases, V lost 4 bases, and 13 bases had no gene match. Germline V gene data show CDR1 as SEHNR and CDR2 as FQNEAQ (reference sequence). CDR3 amino acids: CASSSNYMAGGNEQYF. The CDR3 DNA reads as TGTGCCAGCAGCTCCAACTACATGGCGGGAGGCAACGAGCAGTACTTC.

This clonotype has at least ten counts. V usage is TRBV6-5 and J usage is TRBJ1-1; 8 nucleotides align to TRBD1. From germline, CDR1 is MNHEY and CDR2 SVGAGI. CDR3 length: 18 residues. V was pared by 0 bases and J by 5 bases, with 14 bases of the junction left unmatched. The CDR3 protein is CASSYSMLAGGSPTEAFF. The CDR3 DNA reads TGTGCCAGCAGTTACTCGATGTTGGCAGGGGGCTCACCGACTGAAGCTTTCTTT.

The chain carries TRBV6-6 and TRBJ1-4; the match to TRBD1 covers 8 bases. Germline loops: CDR1 MNHNY, CDR2 SVGAGI (reference sequence). This CDR3 is 14 amino acids long. Trimming at V came to 2 bases and at J to 11 bases, leaving 7 bases not matched to a gene. CDR3 residues: CASSYTDRVVKLFF. The CDR3 DNA sequence: TGTGCCAGCAGTTACACGGACAGGGTGGTTAAACTGTTTTTT.

This clonotype has ten or more counts. The genes are TRBV12-3 or TRBV12-4 and TRBJ1-1; 9 bases align to TRBD1. The V segment lost 6 bases and the J segment 8 bases; nucleotides outside the gene matches: 13. The CDR3 has 15 residues. The CDR3 DNA sequence: TGTGCCAGCAGGATACAGGGGGCGCATGGGGCCGAAGCTTTCTTT. The encoded protein is CASRIQGAHGAEAFF.

The chain recombines TRBV24-1 with TRBJ2-1; D uncertain. This CDR3 is built from 11 residues. V lost 6 bases, J lost 7 bases, and 6 bases lay in between. Germline V gene lookup returns CDR1 KGHDR and CDR2 SFDVKD. The CDR3, as DNA: TGTGCCACCAGTTGGAAGAATGAGCAGTTCTTC. Translating gives CATSWKNEQFF.

The chain's CDR3 is CAIRSDTYNEQFF. As DNA, the CDR3 is TGTGCCATCAGGTCGGATACCTACAATGAGCAGTTCTTC. The V gene is TRBV10-3, the J gene TRBJ2-1; no firm D call. V lost 6 bases and J 2 bases, leaving 8 bases between the germline ends. This CDR3 spans 13 amino acids. From germline, CDR1 is ENHRY and CDR2 SYGVKD.

This clonotype has only one observation. CDR3 sequence reads: CSASPTGGVYAYEQYF. The CDR3 DNA follows: TGCAGTGCGTCGCCGACAGGGGGCGTTTACGCCTACGAGCAGTACTTC. V usage is TRBV20-1 and J usage is TRBJ2-7; 10 bases are a match to TRBD1. The CDR3 covers 16 residues. Germline trimming cut 6 bases from V and 2 bases from J; bases unmatched to any gene: 13. The germline CDR1 and CDR2 sequences are DFQATT and SNEGSKA (reference sequence).

The table lists this clonotype with a few counts. V usage is TRBV7-9 and J usage is TRBJ1-4, with D uncertain. The CDR3 runs 15 residues. The germline V gene has CDR1 SEHNR and CDR2 FQNEAQ (reference sequence). Deletions cut 10 bases from V and 6 bases from J, with 21 bases between. The CDR3 region is CAILARPSGDEKLFF. CDR3 nucleotide sequence: TGTGCCATATTAGCCCGACCGTCCGGAGATGAAAAACTGTTTTTT.

Of note for this clonotype: With a much larger clone just one base away, this may be a read error. The chain combines TRBV6-1 with TRBJ1-2, with 10 bases that match TRBD1. This CDR3 spans 13 amino acids. Germline V lookup: CDR1 MNHNS, CDR2 SASEGT. Trimming took 4 bases from V and 6 from J; bases not matched to a gene: 2. The CDR3 sequence: CASSGQGAHGYTF. CDR3 DNA: TGTGCCAGCAGTGGACAGGGGGCGCATGGCTACACCTTC.

This sequence joins TRBV27 and TRBJ2-2; a possible D gene is TRBD1 (5 bases). The CDR3 length is 17 residues. Germline CDR1 reads MNHEY; CDR2 reads SMNVEV (reference sequence). The V gene lost 4 bases and the J gene lost 6 bases, with 21 bases spanning the gap. The CDR3 bases are TGTGCCAGCAGTTCCCTCCTTACAGGAATCAACGCCGGGGAGCTGTTTTTT. Translating gives CASSSLLTGINAGELFF.

This clonotype was detected many times. The genes are TRBV20-1 and TRBJ2-7; 14 positions agree with TRBD2. The V gene end was trimmed by 6 bases and the J gene end by 4 bases; junction bases not matched to a gene: 11. This CDR3 comprises 16 residues. Germline V gene lookup returns CDR1 DFQATT and CDR2 SNEGSKA (reference sequence). The CDR3 here is CSAIGTSGRIAYEQYF. The CDR3, as DNA: TGCAGTGCCATCGGGACTAGCGGGAGAATCGCGTACGAGCAGTACTTC.